This is a list of T cell receptor beta chains from one sample in a study of response to subunit inactivated influenza vaccine. TCRdb re-called the RT-PCR reads through MiXCR, storing one row per CDR3 protein. This table holds about 570,000 distinct CDR3 sequences, 10% to 15% found once. This specimen was PBMCs from blood, taken on the day of vaccination. These receptors were taken from a man aged 50 to 60 who received an inactivated influenza vaccine. Both conserved end residues are part of each CDR3. Each record gives: D gene, V gene, J gene, clone size, CDR3 DNA, CDR3 protein. The D gene is left open where the match is weak. Not every row has a clone size; where given, it reads once, few, many or a size class.

>.|TRBV12-3/TRBV12-4|TRBJ2-5|.
TGTGCCAGCAGTATAGGACACCAAGAGACCCAGTACTTC
CASSIGHQETQYF
>TRBD2|TRBV20-1|TRBJ2-1|many
TGCAGTGCTAGTCCCCTGACTAGCGGGAATGACAATGAGCAGTTCTTC
CSASPLTSGNDNEQFF
>TRBD1|TRBV20-1|TRBJ1-1|many
TGCAGTGCTAGGCCGACAGGGGCCGCGAACACTGAAGCTTTCTTT
CSARPTGAANTEAFF
>TRBD2|TRBV10-3|TRBJ2-1|.
TGTGCCATCCAGGGAGGGGAGGCGAGCTTGGAGGATGAGCAGTTCTTC
CAIQGGEASLEDEQFF
>TRBD1|TRBV5-1|TRBJ2-7|.
TGCGCCAGCAGCTCCCGGGATCGGGACAGGGACTACGAGCAGTACTTC
CASSSRDRDRDYEQYF
>.|TRBV11-2|TRBJ2-7|many
TGTGCCAGCAGCCCGGACATACCCTACGAGCAGTACTTC
CASSPDIPYEQYF
>TRBD1|TRBV20-1|TRBJ2-1|few
TGCAGTGCAGATGACAGGGGGCCGGACAATGAGCAGTTCTTC
CSADDRGPDNEQFF
>.|TRBV29-1|TRBJ2-7|.
TGCAGCGTTGAAGCGCCAGGGGATCCCTACGAGCAGTACTTC
CSVEAPGDPYEQYF
>.|TRBV2|TRBJ2-2|.
TGTGCCAGCAGCGCTAAAGGCCGGGCGAACACCGGGGAGCTGTTTTTT
CASSAKGRANTGELFF
>.|TRBV11-2|TRBJ1-1|.
TGTGCCAGCAGCTTCAGGGTAGGCGGCACTGAAGCTTTCTTT
CASSFRVGGTEAFF
>.|TRBV7-9|TRBJ2-7|.
TGTGCCAGCAGCTTAAGGGGGACACCACCCAACGAGCAGTACTTC
CASSLRGTPPNEQYF
>.|TRBV11-2|TRBJ2-5|many
TGTGCCAGCAGCGCATTACTTCAAGAGACCCAGTACTTC
CASSALLQETQYF
>TRBD2|TRBV7-8|TRBJ2-1|.
TGTGCCAGCAGCTTAGTGGGGACTAGCGGTGCCTACAATGAGCAGTTCTTC
CASSLVGTSGAYNEQFF
>TRBD1|TRBV5-1|TRBJ2-7|.
TGCGCCAGCAGCGATCGGACAGGGGCCTACGAGCAGTACTTC
CASSDRTGAYEQYF
>.|TRBV4-3|TRBJ1-3|few
TGCGCCAGCAGCCAGACAGGCCTCTCTGGAAACACCATATATTTT
CASSQTGLSGNTIYF
>.|TRBV20-1|TRBJ2-7|.
TGCAGTGCTAAAGAATATAGCTCCTACGAGCAGTACTTC
CSAKEYSSYEQYF